The source of this T cell receptor beta chain is a study of neurological immune-mediated disorders. General study points: On phylogenetic grouping, the repertoires of 18 of 34 multiple sclerosis patients fell within one related-CDR3 cluster, constituting a possible signature.

From the 5' RACE reads, TCRdb called clonotypes with MiXCR, one entry per CDR3 protein. The sample lists tens of thousands of distinct CDR3 sequences, around 5.2% occurring once. Concerning this clonotype: What it binds is unknown. Compared with germline, one end of the junction differs, possibly owing to a read error.

This CDR3 comprises 17 residues. The V gene's germline CDR1 is SEHNR and CDR2 FQNEAQ (reference sequence). Sequenced material: PBMCs. The V call is TRBV7-9, the J call TRBJ1-3, with 9 positions matching TRBD1. This clonotype originated in a man between 18 and 35 years old with multiple sclerosis. The CDR3 reads CASSLWDRVISGKTIYF. In DNA, the CDR3 is TGTGCCAGCAGCTTATGGGACAGGGTAATCTCTGGAAAAACCATATATTTT.